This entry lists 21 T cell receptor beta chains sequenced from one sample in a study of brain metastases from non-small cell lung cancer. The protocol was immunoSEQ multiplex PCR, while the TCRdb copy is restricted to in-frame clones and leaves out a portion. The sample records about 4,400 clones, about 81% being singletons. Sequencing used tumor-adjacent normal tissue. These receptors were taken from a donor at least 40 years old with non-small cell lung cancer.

The CDR3 region is CASSSIMGLPTDTQYF. The CDR3 coding sequence is TGCGCCAGCAGCTCGATTATGGGACTACCGACAGATACGCAGTATTTT. The chain has TRBV5-1 and TRBJ2-3; 7 nucleotides align to TRBD2. This CDR3 has 16 amino acids. The ends lost 3 bases at V and 3 bases at J; junction bases unmatched: 10. Germline lookup yields CDR1 SGHRS and CDR2 YFSETQ.

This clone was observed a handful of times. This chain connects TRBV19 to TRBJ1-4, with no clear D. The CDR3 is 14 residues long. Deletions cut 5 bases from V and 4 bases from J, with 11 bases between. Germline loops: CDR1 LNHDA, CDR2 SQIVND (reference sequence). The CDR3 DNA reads TGTGCCAGTAGTCCCCGGTACGGTAATGAAAAACTGTTTTTT. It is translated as CASSPRYGNEKLFF.

The CDR3 protein is CAISQGRDTEAFF. The DNA of the CDR3 is TGTGCCATCAGTCAGGGCCGGGACACTGAAGCTTTCTTT. The chain recombines TRBV10-3 with TRBJ1-1, with a weak D call TRBD1 (5 bases). Trimming took off 5 bases at V and 3 bases at J, with 10 bases between the two ends. Germline-derived CDR1 and CDR2 are ENHRY and SYGVKD. The CDR3 consists of 13 residues.

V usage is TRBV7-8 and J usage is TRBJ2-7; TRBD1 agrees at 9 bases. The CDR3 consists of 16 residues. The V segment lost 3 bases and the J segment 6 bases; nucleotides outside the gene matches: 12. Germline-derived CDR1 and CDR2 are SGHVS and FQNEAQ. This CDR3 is CASSLGQGRIYLEQYF. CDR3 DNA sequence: TGTGCCAGCAGCTTGGGACAGGGACGAATATACCTCGAGCAGTACTTC.

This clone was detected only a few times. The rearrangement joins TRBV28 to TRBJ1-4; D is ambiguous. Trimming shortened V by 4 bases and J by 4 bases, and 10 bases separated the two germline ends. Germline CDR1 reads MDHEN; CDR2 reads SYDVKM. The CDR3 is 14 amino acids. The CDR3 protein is CASSSGALNEKLFF. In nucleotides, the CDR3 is TGTGCCAGCAGTTCAGGTGCCCTTAATGAAAAACTGTTTTTT.

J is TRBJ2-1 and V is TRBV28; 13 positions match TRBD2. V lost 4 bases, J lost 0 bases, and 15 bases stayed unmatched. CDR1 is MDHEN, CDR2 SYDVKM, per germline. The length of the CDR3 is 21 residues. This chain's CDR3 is CASSSPGLAGVGGSSYNEQFF. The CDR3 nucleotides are TGTGCCAGCAGTTCTCCCGGACTAGCGGGAGTCGGAGGAAGCTCCTACAATGAGCAGTTCTTC.

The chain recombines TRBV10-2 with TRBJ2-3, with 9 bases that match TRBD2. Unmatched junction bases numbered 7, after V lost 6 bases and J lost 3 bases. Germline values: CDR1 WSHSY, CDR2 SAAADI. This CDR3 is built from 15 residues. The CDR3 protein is CASRGISGSTDTQYF. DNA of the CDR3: TGCGCCAGCAGAGGGATTAGCGGGAGTACAGATACGCAGTATTTT.

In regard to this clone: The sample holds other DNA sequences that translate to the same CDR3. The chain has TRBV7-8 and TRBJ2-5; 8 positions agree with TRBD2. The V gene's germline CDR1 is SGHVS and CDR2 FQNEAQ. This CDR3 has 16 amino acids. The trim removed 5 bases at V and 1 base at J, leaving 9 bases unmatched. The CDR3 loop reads CASSGRGGLGQETQYF. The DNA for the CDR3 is TGTGCCAGCAGCGGCCGGGGGGGGCTAGGCCAAGAGACCCAGTACTTC.

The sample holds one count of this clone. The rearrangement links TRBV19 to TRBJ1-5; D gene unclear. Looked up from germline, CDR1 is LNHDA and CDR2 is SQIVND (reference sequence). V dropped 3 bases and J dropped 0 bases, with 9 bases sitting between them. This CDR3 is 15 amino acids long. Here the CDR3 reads CASSIHPRSNQPQHF. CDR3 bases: TGTGCCAGTAGTATTCATCCTCGTAGCAATCAGCCCCAGCATTTT.

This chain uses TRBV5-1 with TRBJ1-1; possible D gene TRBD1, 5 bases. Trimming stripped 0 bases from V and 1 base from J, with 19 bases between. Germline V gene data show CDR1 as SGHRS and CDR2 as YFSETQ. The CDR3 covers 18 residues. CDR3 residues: CASSLEMTRVGKNTEAFF. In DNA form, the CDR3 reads TGCGCCAGCAGCTTGGAGATGACCAGGGTGGGGAAGAACACTGAAGCTTTCTTT.

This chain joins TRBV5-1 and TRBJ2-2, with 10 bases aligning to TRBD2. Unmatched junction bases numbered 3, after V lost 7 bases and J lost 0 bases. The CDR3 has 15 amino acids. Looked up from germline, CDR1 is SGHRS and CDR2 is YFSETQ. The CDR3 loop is CASALAGANTGELFF. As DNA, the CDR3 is TGCGCCAGCGCCCTAGCGGGAGCGAACACCGGGGAGCTGTTTTTT.

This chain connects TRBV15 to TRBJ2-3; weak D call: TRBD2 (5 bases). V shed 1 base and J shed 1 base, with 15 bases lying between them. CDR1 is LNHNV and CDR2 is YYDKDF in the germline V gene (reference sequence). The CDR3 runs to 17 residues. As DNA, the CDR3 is TGTGCCACCAGCAGAGTGTGGGCGGGTGTTGGCACAGATACGCAGTATTTT. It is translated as CATSRVWAGVGTDTQYF.

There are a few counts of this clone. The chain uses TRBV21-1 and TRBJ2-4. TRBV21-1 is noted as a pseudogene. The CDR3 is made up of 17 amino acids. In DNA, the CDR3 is TGTGCCAGCAGCAAAGACTGGGATCGGGTAGCCAAAAACATTCAGTACTTC. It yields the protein CASSKDWDRVAKNIQYF.

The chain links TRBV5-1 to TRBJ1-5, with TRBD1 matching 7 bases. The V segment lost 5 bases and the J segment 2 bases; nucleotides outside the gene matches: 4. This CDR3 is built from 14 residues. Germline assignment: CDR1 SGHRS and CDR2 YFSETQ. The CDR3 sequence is CASSFGQGNQPQHF. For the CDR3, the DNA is TGCGCCAGCAGTTTCGGACAGGGCAATCAGCCCCAGCATTTT.

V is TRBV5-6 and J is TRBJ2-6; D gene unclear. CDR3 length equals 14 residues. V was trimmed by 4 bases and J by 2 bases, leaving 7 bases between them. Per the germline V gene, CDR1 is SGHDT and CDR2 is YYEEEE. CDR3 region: CASSLLTGANVLTF. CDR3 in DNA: TGTGCCAGCAGCCTTTTGACTGGGGCCAACGTCCTGACTTTC.

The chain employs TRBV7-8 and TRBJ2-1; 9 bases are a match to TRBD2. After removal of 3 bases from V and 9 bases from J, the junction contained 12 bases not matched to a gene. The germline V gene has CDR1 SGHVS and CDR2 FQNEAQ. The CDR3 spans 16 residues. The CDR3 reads CASSLSAGGPEVEQFF. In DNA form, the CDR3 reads TGTGCCAGCAGCTTGAGTGCGGGAGGGCCGGAGGTTGAGCAGTTCTTC.

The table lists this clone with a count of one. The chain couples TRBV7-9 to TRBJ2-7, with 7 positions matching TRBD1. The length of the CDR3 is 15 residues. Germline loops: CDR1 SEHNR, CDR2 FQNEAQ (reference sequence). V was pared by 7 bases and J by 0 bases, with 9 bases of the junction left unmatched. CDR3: CASTGYGDSSYEQYF. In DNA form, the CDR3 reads TGTGCCAGCACCGGATATGGGGACAGCTCCTACGAGCAGTACTTC.

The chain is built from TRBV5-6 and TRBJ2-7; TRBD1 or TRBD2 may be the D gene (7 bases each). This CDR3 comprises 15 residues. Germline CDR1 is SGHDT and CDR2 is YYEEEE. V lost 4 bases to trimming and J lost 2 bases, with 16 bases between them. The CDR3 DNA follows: TGTGCCAGCAGCCTAGCGGACAGGCCGACCTACGAGCAGTACTTC. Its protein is CASSLADRPTYEQYF.

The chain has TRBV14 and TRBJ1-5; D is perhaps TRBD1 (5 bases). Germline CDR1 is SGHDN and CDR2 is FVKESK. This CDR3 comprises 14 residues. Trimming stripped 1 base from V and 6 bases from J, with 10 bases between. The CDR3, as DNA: TGTGCCAGCAGCCAAGCGGGACGATTTCAGCCCCAGCATTTT. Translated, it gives CASSQAGRFQPQHF.

Written as DNA, the CDR3 is TGTGCCAGCAGCTTAGCGCCTCGTAGCGGGAGCTCCTACGAGCAGTACTTC. Translated: CASSLAPRSGSSYEQYF. This chain uses TRBV7-6 with TRBJ2-7; 9 bases are shared with TRBD2. This CDR3 has 17 amino acids. In germline, CDR1 is SGHVS, CDR2 FNYEAQ. V lost 0 bases, J lost 0 bases, and 6 bases stayed unmatched.

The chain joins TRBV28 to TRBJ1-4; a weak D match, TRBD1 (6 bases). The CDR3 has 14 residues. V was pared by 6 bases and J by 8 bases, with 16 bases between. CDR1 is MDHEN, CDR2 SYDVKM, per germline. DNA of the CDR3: TGTGCCAGCAGCCCTACGGGGGCCAGGGAAAAACTGTTTTTT. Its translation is CASSPTGAREKLFF.